Here is one TCR beta chain with its context. Its antigen is still unknown. The sample is drawn from a study of T cell responses to AZD1222 COVID-19 vaccine. General observations from the study: After the peak T cell response, and only then, were repertoires sampled. CD4 TCRs linked to vaccination spanned spike, dominating at 160-218 and 743-854. In a largely white British group with more females than males, clonal diversity was possibly underestimated.

Trimming stripped 4 bases from V and 7 bases from J, with 21 bases between. The germline V gene encodes CDR1 SGDLS and CDR2 YYNGEE. The CDR3 contains 16 residues. Measured with immunoSEQ multiplex PCR; TCRdb has only the in-frame clones, and not every one. Of around 140,000 clones listed, over 75% are singletons. This receptor was identified in an adult in good health. The V and J genes are TRBV9 and TRBJ2-1, with D perhaps TRBD2 (7 bases). The sample here was peripheral blood, taken on day 0 of AZD1222 vaccination. CDR3 coding DNA: TGTGCCAGCAGCCCTGGTGGGGGGGGCCTGGGTAATGAGCAGTTCTTC. Residues: CASSPGGGGLGNEQFF.